This T cell receptor beta chain was observed in a study of cytomegalovirus exposure and HLA in healthy donors. Assay used: immunoSEQ multiplex PCR; TCRdb lists only in-frame clones, some missing. The sample carries some 150,000 clones, approximately 90% recorded once. The CDR3 totals 14 residues. Germline loops: CDR1 SGHRS, CDR2 YFSETQ. V shed 2 bases and J shed 1 base, with 7 bases lying between them. Study conclusions and caveats: With high specificity and sensitivity, the classifier reportedly diagnosed cytomegalovirus status. Altogether, 160 or so TCR beta chains were recorded as cytomegalovirus-associated. The tendency of first-cohort TCR clusters to co-occur in the approximately 120 validation repertoires was identified by a subsequent analysis.

In the case of this clone: Its cognate antigen is unknown.

The source of this sequence is a young man in good health and CMV-seronegative. The chain uses TRBV5-1 and TRBJ1-3; D unclear. The specimen was PBMCs. Here the CDR3 reads CASSLANSGNTIYF. The CDR3 DNA sequence: TGCGCCAGCAGCTTAGCAAATTCTGGAAACACCATATATTTT.